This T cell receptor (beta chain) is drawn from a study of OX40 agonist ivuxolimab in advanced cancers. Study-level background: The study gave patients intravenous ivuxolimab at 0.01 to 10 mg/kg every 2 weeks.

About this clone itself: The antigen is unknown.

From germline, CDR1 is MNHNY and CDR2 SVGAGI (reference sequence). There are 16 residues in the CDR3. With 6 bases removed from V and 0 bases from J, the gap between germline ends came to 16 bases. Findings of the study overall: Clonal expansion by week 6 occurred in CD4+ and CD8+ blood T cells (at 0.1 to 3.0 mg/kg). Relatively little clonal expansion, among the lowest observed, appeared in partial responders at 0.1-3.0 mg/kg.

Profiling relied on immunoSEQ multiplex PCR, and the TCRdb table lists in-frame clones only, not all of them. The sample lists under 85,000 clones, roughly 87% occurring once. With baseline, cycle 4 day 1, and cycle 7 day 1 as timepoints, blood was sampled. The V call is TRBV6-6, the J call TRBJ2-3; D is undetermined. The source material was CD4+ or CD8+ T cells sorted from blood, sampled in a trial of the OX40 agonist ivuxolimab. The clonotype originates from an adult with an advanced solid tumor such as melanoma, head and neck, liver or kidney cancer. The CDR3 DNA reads TGTGCCAGCAGCCATCCCTCTGGCGGCAGCACAGATACGCAGTATTTT. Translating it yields CASSHPSGGSTDTQYF.